One sample yielded the 14 T cell receptor beta chains listed below, sequenced in a study of blood T cell repertoires in COVID-19. Repertoires were generated with immunoSEQ multiplex PCR, while TCRdb's copy carries only in-frame clones and drops some. Seen here are roughly 70,000 clones, 75% to 95% observed once, and the top ten hold around 13%. The specimen sequenced was peripheral blood. The receptors come from a human donor with active COVID-19. The donor label of this sample is uncertain.

The J gene is TRBJ1-6, the V gene TRBV7-2; D gene uncertain. Trimming shortened V by 2 bases and J by 5 bases, and 10 bases separated the two germline ends. The CDR3 has 15 amino acids. Per the germline V gene, CDR1 is SGHTA and CDR2 is FQGNSA. The CDR3 coding sequence is TGTGCCAGCAGCTTATCTCCGCTAAATAATTCACCCCTCCACTTT. It is translated as CASSLSPLNNSPLHF.

In its sample, this clone is large. The chain carries TRBV27 and TRBJ1-5; 7 bases are a match to TRBD1. CDR3 length equals 16 residues. The junction had 14 bases not matched to a gene; V was cut back by 5 bases and J by 7 bases. The V gene's germline CDR1 is MNHEY and CDR2 SMNVEV (reference sequence). The CDR3 coding sequence is TGTGCCAGCAGTCAAACACAACAGGGGACGGGGCAGCCCCAGCATTTT. Its protein product is CASSQTQQGTGQPQHF.

The chain combines TRBV4-1 with TRBJ2-7, with D tentatively TRBD1 (6 bases). This CDR3 has 13 residues. Trimming removed 1 base from V and 3 bases from J, with 7 bases in between. Germline V gives CDR1 MGHRA, CDR2 YSYEKL. The CDR3 sequence is CASSQAGDYEQYF. Written as DNA, the CDR3 is TGCGCCAGCAGCCAAGCAGGGGACTACGAGCAGTACTTC.

The chain carries TRBV9 and TRBJ1-1; 7 bases fit TRBD1. CDR3 length: 14 amino acids. J lost 2 bases, V lost 4 bases, and 5 bases had no gene match. The germline V gene has CDR1 SGDLS and CDR2 YYNGEE. Written as DNA, the CDR3 is TGTGCCAGCAGCTCCAACAGGGGAAACACTGAAGCTTTCTTT. It translates to CASSSNRGNTEAFF.

The chain employs TRBV5-4 and TRBJ2-5, with 11 bases fitting TRBD2. This CDR3 is 14 amino acids long. The germline V gene encodes CDR1 SGHNT and CDR2 YYREEE (reference sequence). V trimming: 3 bases; J trimming: 3 bases; junction bases outside the gene matches: 1. For the CDR3, the DNA is TGTGCCAGCAGCTCGGGACTAGCGGAAGAGACCCAGTACTTC. Translating it yields CASSSGLAEETQYF.

The CDR3 here is CASSQDLVVGNTIYF. Here the CDR3 DNA reads TGCGCCAGCAGCCAAGATCTAGTGGTTGGGAACACCATATATTTT. The rearrangement links TRBV4-3 to TRBJ1-3; D is uncertain. V was shortened by 0 bases and J by 7 bases, with 13 bases between the two germline ends. The length of the CDR3 is 15 residues. Germline loops: CDR1 LGHNA, CDR2 YSLEER.

The CDR3 DNA reads as TGTGCCAGCAGCTGGCAGGGGGCTGAGACCCAGTACTTC. It translates to CASSWQGAETQYF. This chain joins TRBV13 and TRBJ2-5; 8 bases are shared with TRBD1. V lost 4 bases, J lost 5 bases, and 3 bases stayed unmatched. There are 13 residues in the CDR3. CDR1 and CDR2 from the germline V gene are PRHDT and FYEKMQ (reference sequence).

This clone was counted a few times. The rearrangement uses TRBV6-2 or TRBV6-3 and TRBJ2-7, with 7 bases fitting TRBD1. V dropped 2 bases and J dropped 3; count of bases not matched to a gene: 13. Germline V gives CDR1 MNHEY, CDR2 SVGEGT. The CDR3 contains 17 residues. The CDR3 DNA is TGTGCCAGCAGTTACAGGGACCTCACAGGGGACCTCTACGAGCAGTACTTC. Its protein is CASSYRDLTGDLYEQYF.

V gene TRBV7-2 combines with J gene TRBJ2-1, with D perhaps matching TRBD2 (6 bases). Germline V CDR1 and CDR2: SGHTA, FQGNSA. The V end was cut by 5 bases, the J end by 11 bases, with 16 bases between. This CDR3 spans 13 amino acids. CDR3 protein: CASSGGTRTQQFF. The CDR3 DNA is TGTGCCAGCAGCGGGGGGACCCGCACCCAGCAGTTCTTC. Supplemented by reference TRBV7-2 and TRBJ2-1, the full variable domain reads GAGVSQSPSNKVTEKGKDVELRCDPISGHTALYWYRQSLGQGLEFLIYFQGNSAPDKSGLPSDRFSAERTGGSVSTLTIQRTQQEDSAVYLCASSGGTRTQQFFGPGTRLTVL.

For the CDR3, the DNA is TGTGCCAGCAGCCACCGGACAGGGGAGGATGGCTACACCTTC. Translated: CASSHRTGEDGYTF. The gene calls are TRBV3-1 (or the pseudogene TRBV3-2) and TRBJ1-2, with 9 bases that match TRBD1. This CDR3 is 14 amino acids long. V lost 3 bases to trimming and J lost 6 bases; unmatched junction nucleotides: 5. Germline V gene data show CDR1 as LGHDT and CDR2 as YNNKEL (reference sequence).

This chain joins TRBV19 and TRBJ2-7; TRBD1 matches 9 bases. V shed 1 base, J shed 6 bases, and the junction held 7 bases outside the gene matches. The length of the CDR3 is 15 residues. The germline V gene encodes CDR1 LNHDA and CDR2 SQIVND (reference sequence). The CDR3 loop reads CASSIGRRTGVEQYF. The CDR3 region has the DNA TGTGCCAGTAGTATAGGTAGGAGGACAGGGGTCGAGCAGTACTTC. The full variable domain, with the rest looked up from reference TRBV19 and TRBJ2-7, is DGGITQSPKYLFRKEGQNVTLSCEQNLNHDAMYWYRQDPGQGLRLIYYSQIVNDFQKGDIAEGYSVSREKKESFPLTVTSAQKNPTAFYLCASSIGRRTGVEQYFGPGTRLTVT.

The rearrangement links TRBV10-2 to TRBJ1-1; D is possibly TRBD1 (5 bases). From germline, CDR1 is WSHSY and CDR2 SAAADI. Trimming took off 1 base at V and 1 base at J, with 16 bases between the two ends. This CDR3 is built from 17 residues. The CDR3 nucleotides are TGCGCCAGCAGTGAGTTCTTGCGGGGGTTAACGAACACTGAAGCTTTCTTT. Amino acids: CASSEFLRGLTNTEAFF.

The chain recombines TRBV7-9 with TRBJ2-1, with TRBD1 identical over 8 bases. This CDR3 spans 15 amino acids. With V trimmed by 5 bases and J by 2 bases, 5 bases remained unmatched. The V gene's germline CDR1 is SEHNR and CDR2 FQNEAQ (reference sequence). The CDR3 DNA is TGTGCCAGCAGCCGTGGACAGGGTCCCTACAATGAGCAGTTCTTC. This gives the protein CASSRGQGPYNEQFF.

V and J are TRBV6-4 and TRBJ2-5, with 9 bases lining up with TRBD2. Germline lookup yields CDR1 MRHNA and CDR2 SNTAGT. Losses at the gene ends were 6 bases for V and 5 bases for J; bases not matched to a gene: 7. CDR3 size: 14 residues. The CDR3 DNA is TGTGCCAGCAGAGAGATAGCGGGAGTTGAGACCCAGTACTTC. Protein sequence: CASREIAGVETQYF.